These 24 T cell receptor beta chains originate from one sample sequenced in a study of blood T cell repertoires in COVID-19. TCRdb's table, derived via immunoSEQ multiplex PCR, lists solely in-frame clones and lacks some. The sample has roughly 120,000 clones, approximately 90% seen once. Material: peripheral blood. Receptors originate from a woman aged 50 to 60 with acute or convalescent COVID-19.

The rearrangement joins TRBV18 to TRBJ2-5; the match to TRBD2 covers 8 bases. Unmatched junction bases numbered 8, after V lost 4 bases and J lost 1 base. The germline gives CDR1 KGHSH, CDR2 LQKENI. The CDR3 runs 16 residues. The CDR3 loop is CASSLLASGSQETQYF. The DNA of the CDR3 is TGTGCCAGCTCACTTTTGGCTAGCGGGTCCCAAGAGACCCAGTACTTC.

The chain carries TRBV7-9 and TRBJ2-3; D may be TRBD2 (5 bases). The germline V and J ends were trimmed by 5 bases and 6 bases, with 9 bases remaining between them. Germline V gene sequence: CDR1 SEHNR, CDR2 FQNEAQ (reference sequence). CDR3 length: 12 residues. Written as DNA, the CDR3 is TGTGCCAGCAGCCCGACGGGGGATACGCAGTATTTT. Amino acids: CASSPTGDTQYF.

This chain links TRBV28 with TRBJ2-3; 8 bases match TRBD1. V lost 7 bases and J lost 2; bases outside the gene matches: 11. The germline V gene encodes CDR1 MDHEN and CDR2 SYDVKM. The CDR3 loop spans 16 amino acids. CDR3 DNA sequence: TGTGCCAGCAATACACCCCAGGGGGCCCACACAGATACGCAGTATTTT. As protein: CASNTPQGAHTDTQYF.

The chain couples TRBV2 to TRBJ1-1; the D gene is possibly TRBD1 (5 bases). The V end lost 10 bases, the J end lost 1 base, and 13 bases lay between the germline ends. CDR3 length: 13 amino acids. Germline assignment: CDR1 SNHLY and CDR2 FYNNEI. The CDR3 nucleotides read TGTGCCAACCAGCGCAGGGAGAACACTGAAGCTTTCTTT. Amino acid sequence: CANQRRENTEAFF.

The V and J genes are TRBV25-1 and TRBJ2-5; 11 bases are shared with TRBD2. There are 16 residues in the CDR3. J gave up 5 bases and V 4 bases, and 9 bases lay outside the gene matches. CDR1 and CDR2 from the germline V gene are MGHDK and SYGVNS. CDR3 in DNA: TGTGCCAGCAGTGGGTTAGCGGGAGGGCCAGCGGAGACCCAGTACTTC. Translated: CASSGLAGGPAETQYF.

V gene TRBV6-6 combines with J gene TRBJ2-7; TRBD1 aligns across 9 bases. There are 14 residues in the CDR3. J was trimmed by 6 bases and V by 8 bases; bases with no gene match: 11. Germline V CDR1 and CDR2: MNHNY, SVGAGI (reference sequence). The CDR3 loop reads CASSPPGQGGEQYF. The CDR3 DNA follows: TGTGCCAGCTCCCCTCCGGGACAGGGAGGCGAGCAGTACTTC.

The CDR3 reads CASSDSQEAGYGYTF. The CDR3 coding sequence is TGTGCCAGCAGTGACTCGCAGGAGGCGGGCTATGGCTACACCTTC. This chain uses TRBV6-4 with TRBJ1-2; D uncertain. Per the germline V gene, CDR1 is MRHNA and CDR2 is SNTAGT. CDR3 length equals 15 residues. With 0 bases removed from V and 4 bases from J, the gap between germline ends came to 12 bases.

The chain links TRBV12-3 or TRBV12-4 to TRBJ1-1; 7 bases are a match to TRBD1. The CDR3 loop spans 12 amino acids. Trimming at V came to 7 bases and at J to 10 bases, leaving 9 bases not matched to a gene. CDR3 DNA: TGTGCCAGCACTCGAGGGGGCCGGGGAGCTTTCTTT. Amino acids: CASTRGGRGAFF.

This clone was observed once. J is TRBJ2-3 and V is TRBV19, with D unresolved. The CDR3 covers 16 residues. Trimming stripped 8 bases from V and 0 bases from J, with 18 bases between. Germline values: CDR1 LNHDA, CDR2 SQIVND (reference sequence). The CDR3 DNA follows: TGTGCCAGTTCTCCCCAACCGCTTACTAGCACAGATACGCAGTATTTT. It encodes CASSPQPLTSTDTQYF.

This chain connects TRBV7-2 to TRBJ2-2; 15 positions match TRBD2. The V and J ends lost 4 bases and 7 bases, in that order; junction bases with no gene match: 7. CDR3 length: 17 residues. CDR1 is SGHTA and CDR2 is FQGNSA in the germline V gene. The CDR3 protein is CASSSGTSGRWGGELFF. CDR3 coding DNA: TGTGCCAGCAGCTCTGGGACTAGCGGGAGGTGGGGCGGGGAGCTGTTTTTT.

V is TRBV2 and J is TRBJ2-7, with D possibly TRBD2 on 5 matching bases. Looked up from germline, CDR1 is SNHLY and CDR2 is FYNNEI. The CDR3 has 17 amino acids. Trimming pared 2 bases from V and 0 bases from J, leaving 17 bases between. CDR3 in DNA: TGTGCCAGCAGTGAATGGAGCATGCGGAGGAGCTCCTACGAGCAGTACTTC. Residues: CASSEWSMRRSSYEQYF.

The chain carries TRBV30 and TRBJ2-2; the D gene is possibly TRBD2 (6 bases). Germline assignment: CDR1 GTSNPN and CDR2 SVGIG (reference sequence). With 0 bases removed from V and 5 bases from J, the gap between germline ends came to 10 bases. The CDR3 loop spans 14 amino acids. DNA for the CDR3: TGTGCCTGGAGTGTAGGTGGAGGGACCGGGGAGCTGTTTTTT. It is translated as CAWSVGGGTGELFF.

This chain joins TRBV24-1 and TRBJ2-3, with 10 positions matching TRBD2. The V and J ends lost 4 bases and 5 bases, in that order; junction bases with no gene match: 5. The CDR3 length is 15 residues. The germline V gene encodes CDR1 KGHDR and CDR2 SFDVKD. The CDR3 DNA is TGTGCCACCAGTGAGAGGAGCGGGAGGGTAGATACGCAGTATTTT. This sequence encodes CATSERSGRVDTQYF.

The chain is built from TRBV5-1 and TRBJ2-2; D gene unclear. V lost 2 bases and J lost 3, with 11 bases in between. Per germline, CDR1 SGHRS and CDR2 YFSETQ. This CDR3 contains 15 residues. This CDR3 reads CASSFDTPYTGELFF. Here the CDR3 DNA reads TGCGCCAGCAGCTTTGACACCCCCTACACCGGGGAGCTGTTTTTT.

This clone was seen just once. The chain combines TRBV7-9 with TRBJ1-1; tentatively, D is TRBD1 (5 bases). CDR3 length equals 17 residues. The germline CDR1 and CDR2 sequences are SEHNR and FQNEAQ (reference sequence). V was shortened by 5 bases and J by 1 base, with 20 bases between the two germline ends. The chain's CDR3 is CASSLPGLGSRNTEAFF. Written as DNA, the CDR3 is TGTGCCAGCAGCCTACCGGGACTCGGGTCGCGGAACACTGAAGCTTTCTTT.

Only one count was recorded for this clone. The CDR3 DNA sequence: TGTGCCTGGAGTGTACGGGAGACCCAGTACTTC. Translation gives CAWSVRETQYF. V is TRBV30 and J is TRBJ2-5; D remains unclear. This CDR3 region has 11 residues. The V end lost 0 bases, the J end lost 5 bases, and 4 bases lay between the germline ends. Germline-derived CDR1 and CDR2 are GTSNPN and SVGIG (reference sequence).

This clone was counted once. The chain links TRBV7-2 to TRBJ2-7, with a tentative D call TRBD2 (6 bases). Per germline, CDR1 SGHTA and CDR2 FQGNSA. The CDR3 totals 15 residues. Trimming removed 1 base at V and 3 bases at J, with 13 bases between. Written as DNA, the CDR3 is TGTGCCAGCAGCTTAGTTGACGGGAGTAACTACGAGCAGTACTTC. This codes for CASSLVDGSNYEQYF.

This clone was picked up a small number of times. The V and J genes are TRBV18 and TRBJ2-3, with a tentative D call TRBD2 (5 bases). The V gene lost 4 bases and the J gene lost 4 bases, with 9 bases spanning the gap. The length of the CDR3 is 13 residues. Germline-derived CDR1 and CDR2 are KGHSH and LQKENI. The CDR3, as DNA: TGTGCCAGCTCACTGGCCGGGGCAGATACGCAGTATTTT. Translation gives CASSLAGADTQYF.

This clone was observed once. CDR3 DNA sequence: TGTGCCACGAGGGCTCGGGACAGAGAAGGGGCTGAAGCTTTCTTT. Translated, it gives CATRARDREGAEAFF. This chain links TRBV24-1 with TRBJ1-1; TRBD1 agrees at 7 bases. The V segment lost 10 bases and the J segment 6 bases; nucleotides outside the gene matches: 16. Per the germline V gene, CDR1 is KGHDR and CDR2 is SFDVKD. The length of the CDR3 is 15 residues.

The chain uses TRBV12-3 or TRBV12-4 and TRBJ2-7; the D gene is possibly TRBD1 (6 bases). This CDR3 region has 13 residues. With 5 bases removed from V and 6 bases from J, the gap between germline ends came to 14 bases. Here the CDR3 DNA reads TGTGCCAGCAGTCGGGACAACCCCGCCGAGCAGTACTTC. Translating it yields CASSRDNPAEQYF.

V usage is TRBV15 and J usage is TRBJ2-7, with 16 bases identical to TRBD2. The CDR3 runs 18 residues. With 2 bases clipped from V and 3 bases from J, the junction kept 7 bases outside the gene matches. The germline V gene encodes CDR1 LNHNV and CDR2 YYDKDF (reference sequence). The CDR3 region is CATSRHGTSGRGYYEQYF. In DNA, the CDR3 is TGTGCCACCAGCAGACACGGGACTAGCGGGAGGGGTTACTACGAGCAGTACTTC.

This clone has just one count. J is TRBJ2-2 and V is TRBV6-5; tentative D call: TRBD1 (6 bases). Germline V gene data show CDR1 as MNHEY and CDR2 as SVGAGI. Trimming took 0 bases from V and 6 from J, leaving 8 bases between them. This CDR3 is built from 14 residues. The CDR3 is CASSYSRGSGELFF. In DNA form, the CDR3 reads TGTGCCAGCAGTTACTCGAGGGGGTCCGGGGAGCTGTTTTTT.

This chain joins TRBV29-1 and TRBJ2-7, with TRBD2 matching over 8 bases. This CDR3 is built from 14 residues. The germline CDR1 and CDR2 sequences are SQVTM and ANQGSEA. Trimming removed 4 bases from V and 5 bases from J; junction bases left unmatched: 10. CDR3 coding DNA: TGCAGCGTTGCCAGAGGGGCGGGGGGCCACGAGCAGTACTTC. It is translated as CSVARGAGGHEQYF.

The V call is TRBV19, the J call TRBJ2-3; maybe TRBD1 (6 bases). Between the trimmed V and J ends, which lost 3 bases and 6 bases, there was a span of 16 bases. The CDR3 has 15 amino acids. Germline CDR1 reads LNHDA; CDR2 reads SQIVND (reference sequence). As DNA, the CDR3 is TGTGCCAGTAGTATGGGCAGGGGATATACCGATACGCAGTATTTT. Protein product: CASSMGRGYTDTQYF.